Below are 26 T cell receptor beta chains sequenced from a single sample in a study of T cells in Graves' hyperthyroidism and ophthalmopathy. TCR beta CDR3 region amplification was performed from RNA transcripts. First-round RT-PCR of the TCR CDR3 relied on the HTBI primer set. TCRdb redid the calling of the multiplex PCR reads with MiXCR, one entry per CDR3 protein. The sample holds fewer than 800,000 distinct CDR3 sequences, around 15% seen once. Sequenced sample: blood. These receptors came from a man aged 18 to 29 with Graves' hyperthyroidism.

The rearrangement links TRBV19 to TRBJ2-7, with 10 bases matching TRBD1. With 7 bases clipped from V and 4 bases from J, the junction kept 7 bases outside the gene matches. CDR1 LNHDA and CDR2 SQIVND come from the germline V gene (reference sequence). This CDR3 has 14 amino acids. CDR3 sequence: CASNIDRGHYEQYF. For the CDR3, the DNA is TGTGCCAGTAATATTGACAGGGGGCATTACGAGCAGTACTTC.

This chain uses TRBV12-3 or TRBV12-4 with TRBJ2-3; possibly TRBD2 for D (6 bases). V lost 5 bases, J lost 11 bases, and 17 bases lay in between. This CDR3 contains 13 residues. The CDR3 DNA follows: TGTGCCAGCAGTGAAACCAGTCGGGGGTGGCAGTATTTT. The encoded protein is CASSETSRGWQYF.

The chain uses TRBV20-1 and TRBJ2-3, with D uncertain. V was clipped by 3 bases and J by 3 bases, with 10 bases between them. The CDR3 consists of 13 residues. The germline CDR1 and CDR2 sequences are DFQATT and SNEGSKA (reference sequence). CDR3 DNA: TGCAGTGCTAGGAGTCTCTTAACAGATACGCAGTATTTT. The encoded protein is CSARSLLTDTQYF.

Notes on this clonotype: A much larger clone lies one base from this, so it may be a read error. The genes are TRBV5-5 and TRBJ2-3; D is perhaps TRBD1 (6 bases). Near its end, the DNA agrees better with TRBJ1-5, so the J call may be wrong. CDR1 and CDR2 (germline): SGHKS, YYEKEE (reference sequence). The CDR3 spans 15 residues. The DNA for the CDR3 is TGTGCCAGCAGCGCACGGGAGGGAAGGACAGATACGCAGCATTTT. This encodes CASSAREGRTDTQHF.

This clonotype has only a few counts. The V gene is TRBV6-1, the J gene TRBJ2-3; maybe TRBD1 (6 bases). Trimming took off 5 bases at V and 4 bases at J, with 16 bases between the two ends. This CDR3 spans 15 amino acids. Germline CDR1 is MNHNS and CDR2 is SASEGT. CDR3 amino acids: CASSLNRVSADTQYF. The CDR3 bases are TGTGCCAGCAGTCTGAACAGGGTATCAGCAGATACGCAGTATTTT.

This clonotype showed up just a few times. The J gene is TRBJ1-3, the V gene TRBV6-2 or TRBV6-3; D gene unclear. Germline lookup yields CDR1 MNHEY and CDR2 SVGEGT. This CDR3 has 16 residues. The V end was cut by 2 bases, the J end by 0 bases, with 11 bases between. The DNA for the CDR3 is TGTGCCAGCAGTTACGCCTCGAGTCTCTCTGGAAACACCATATATTTT. Translation: CASSYASSLSGNTIYF.

This clonotype appeared a few times. The CDR3 protein is CASSYSTPGGSNQPQHF. CDR3 in DNA: TGTGCCAGCAGTTACTCGACGCCAGGGGGAAGCAATCAGCCCCAGCATTTT. The chain employs TRBV6-5 and TRBJ1-5; 7 positions match TRBD1. The junction had 6 bases not matched to a gene; V was cut back by 0 bases and J by 1 base. From germline, CDR1 is MNHEY and CDR2 SVGAGI. CDR3 size: 17 residues.

The CDR3 loop is CASSRGAVVNTEAFF. CDR3 in DNA: TGTGCCAGCAGTCGGGGGGCGGTTGTGAACACTGAAGCTTTCTTT. The chain is built from TRBV12-3 or TRBV12-4 and TRBJ1-1; a weak D match, TRBD1 (6 bases). V lost 5 bases and J 0 bases, leaving 13 bases between the germline ends. The CDR3 spans 15 residues.

This clonotype has only a few counts. The rearrangement links TRBV2 to TRBJ1-5, with TRBD1 as a possible D gene (6 bases). V lost 8 bases and J lost 4, with 9 bases in between. Germline V gene data show CDR1 as SNHLY and CDR2 as FYNNEI. This CDR3 contains 12 residues. The CDR3 loop reads CASYGQNQPQHF. CDR3 nucleotides: TGTGCCAGCTATGGACAGAATCAGCCCCAGCATTTT. The whole variable domain, remainder taken from reference TRBV2 and TRBJ1-5, is EPEVTQTPSHQVTQMGQEVILRCVPISNHLYFYWYRQILGQKVEFLVSFYNNEISEKSEIFDDQFSVERPDGSNFTLKIRSTKLEDSAMYFCASYGQNQPQHFGDGTRLSIL.

This clonotype has ten or more counts. The chain employs TRBV20-1 and TRBJ2-1, with 9 bases aligning to TRBD2. The CDR3 spans 14 residues. Unmatched junction bases numbered 0, after V lost 2 bases and J lost 1 base. In germline, CDR1 is DFQATT, CDR2 SNEGSKA (reference sequence). CDR3 in amino acids: CSARSGRSYNEQFF. The CDR3 DNA follows: TGCAGTGCTAGAAGCGGGAGGTCCTACAATGAGCAGTTCTTC.

At least ten counts were recorded for this clonotype. V and J are TRBV27 and TRBJ2-3; D is possibly TRBD2 (6 bases). The germline gives CDR1 MNHEY, CDR2 SMNVEV (reference sequence). V was clipped by 6 bases and J by 3 bases, with 13 bases between them. The CDR3 totals 14 residues. CDR3 in DNA: TGTGCCAGCAGGCAGCTCGGGAGTACAGATACGCAGTATTTT. Amino acids: CASRQLGSTDTQYF.

This clonotype has more than one count but fewer than ten. V usage is TRBV4-2 and J usage is TRBJ2-7, with TRBD2 identical over 14 bases. CDR1 and CDR2 from the germline V gene are LGHNA and YNFKEQ. Trimming cost V 3 bases and J 7 bases; bases outside gene matches: 5. The CDR3 is 15 residues long. This CDR3 is CASSQGLAGDREQYF. CDR3 bases: TGTGCCAGCAGCCAGGGACTAGCGGGAGATCGGGAGCAGTACTTC.

The chain couples TRBV7-2 to TRBJ1-5; D might be TRBD1 (5 bases). Trimming stripped 3 bases from V and 2 bases from J, with 11 bases between. From germline, CDR1 is SGHTA and CDR2 FQGNSA. The CDR3 has 15 amino acids. CDR3: CASSFFVGGNQPQHF. The CDR3 DNA reads TGTGCCAGCAGCTTTTTCGTAGGGGGCAATCAGCCCCAGCATTTT.

There are many counts of this clonotype. The chain carries TRBV2 and TRBJ2-3; weak D call: TRBD2 (6 bases). Germline values: CDR1 SNHLY, CDR2 FYNNEI. V lost 4 bases to trimming and J lost 2 bases, with 13 bases between them. The CDR3 consists of 15 residues. CDR3 bases: TGTGCCAGCAGTGCTCGGGACTCGACCACAGATACGCAGTATTTT. Protein: CASSARDSTTDTQYF.

This clonotype was observed many times. The V gene is TRBV20-1, the J gene TRBJ2-3; D is ambiguous. Germline CDR1 is DFQATT and CDR2 is SNEGSKA (reference sequence). Trimming shortened V by 0 bases and J by 0 bases, and 13 bases separated the two germline ends. The CDR3 contains 16 residues. The CDR3 spells CSARDRGAESTDTQYF. CDR3 in DNA: TGCAGTGCTAGAGATCGAGGAGCAGAAAGCACAGATACGCAGTATTTT.

The V and J genes are TRBV24-1 and TRBJ2-1; 8 bases align to TRBD1. CDR3 length: 16 residues. CDR1 is KGHDR and CDR2 is SFDVKD in the germline V gene. V was pared by 4 bases and J by 0 bases, with 4 bases of the junction left unmatched. The CDR3: CATSESTGASYNEQFF. CDR3 coding DNA: TGTGCCACCAGTGAGTCGACAGGGGCCTCCTACAATGAGCAGTTCTTC.

This clonotype appeared many times. This chain connects TRBV11-3 to TRBJ2-3, with a tentative D call TRBD1 (5 bases). V lost 3 bases to trimming and J lost 0 bases, with 10 bases between them. Germline V gene lookup returns CDR1 SGHNT and CDR2 YENEEA. The CDR3 covers 15 residues. The CDR3 protein is CASSLGQTSTDTQYF. The CDR3 bases are TGTGCCAGCAGCTTGGGGCAGACCAGCACAGATACGCAGTATTTT. Full variable domain (remainder filled in from reference TRBV11-3 and TRBJ2-3): EAGVVQSPRYKIIEKKQPVAFWCNPISGHNTLYWYLQNLGQGPELLIRYENEEAVDDSQLPKDRFSAERLKGVDSTLKIQPAELGDSAVYLCASSLGQTSTDTQYFGPGTRLTVL.

On this clonotype itself: A read error may produce the germline difference seen at one junction end. The chain couples TRBV29-1 to TRBJ2-2; 8 bases are a match to TRBD1. CDR1 and CDR2 (germline): SQVTM, ANQGSEA. CDR3 length: 12 amino acids. The CDR3 DNA sequence: TGCAGCGCTACGACAGGGGTGAGGGAACTGTTTTTT. Translated, it gives CSATTGVRELFF.

As concerns this clonotype: At one of its ends the junction is not consistent with the germline gene, which may arise from a read error. The J gene is TRBJ1-1, the V gene TRBV28; D unclear. The CDR3 is made up of 12 amino acids. Germline CDR1 reads MDHEN; CDR2 reads SYDVKM. The CDR3 sequence is CASSPVNAEAFF. The DNA for the CDR3 is TGTGCCAGCAGTCCGGTGAACGCTGAAGCTTTCTTT.

The chain couples TRBV9 to TRBJ2-3; D gene ambiguous. V lost 2 bases, J lost 2 bases, and 12 bases lay in between. The CDR3 length is 15 residues. Germline CDR1 and CDR2: SGDLS and YYNGEE. CDR3 DNA: TGTGCCAGCAGCGTGAGCCGCGGCATCACAGATACGCAGTATTTT. Residues: CASSVSRGITDTQYF. Supplemented by reference TRBV9 and TRBJ2-3, the full variable domain reads DSGVTQTPKHLITATGQRVTLRCSPRSGDLSVYWYQQSLDQGLQFLIQYYNGEERAKGNILERFSAQQFPDLHSELNLSSLELGDSALYFCASSVSRGITDTQYFGPGTRLTVL.

This clonotype has more than one count but fewer than ten. The rearrangement uses TRBV5-1 and TRBJ2-5; perhaps TRBD1 as D (6 bases). Germline lookup yields CDR1 SGHRS and CDR2 YFSETQ. The CDR3 runs to 14 residues. The germline V and J ends were trimmed by 0 bases and 2 bases, with 8 bases remaining between them. The CDR3 nucleotides are TGCGCCAGCAGCTTGGTAGGACAGCAAGAGACCCAGTACTTC. Translating it yields CASSLVGQQETQYF.

At least ten counts were recorded for this clonotype. This chain uses TRBV11-3 with TRBJ2-7; D gene ambiguous. CDR1 and CDR2 from the germline V gene are SGHNT and YENEEA. V lost 0 bases to trimming and J lost 4 bases, with 13 bases between them. CDR3 length equals 15 residues. The CDR3: CASSLDRRSYYEQYF. The CDR3 DNA is TGTGCCAGCAGCTTAGATCGGCGCAGTTATTACGAGCAGTACTTC.

This clonotype was counted only a few times. The chain couples TRBV28 to TRBJ1-1; D gene uncertain. Trimming left V 5 bases short and J 6 bases short, with 16 bases between. Per germline, CDR1 MDHEN and CDR2 SYDVKM. CDR3 length: 14 residues. CDR3 amino acids: CASSQDGGSAEAFF. DNA for the CDR3: TGTGCCAGCAGTCAAGACGGAGGTTCCGCTGAAGCTTTCTTT.

This clonotype was found many times. An end of the junction does not agree with germline; a read error may underlie this. V is TRBV2 and J is TRBJ2-7, with D uncertain. CDR3 length equals 14 residues. The germline gives CDR1 SNHLY, CDR2 FYNNEI. CDR3 coding DNA: TGTGCCAGTAGTGAAGACGTGAGCTCCTACGAGCAGTACTTC. Its protein product is CASSEDVSSYEQYF.

This clonotype was observed many times. In DNA form, the CDR3 reads TGTGCCAGCAGCTTTGGGGACAGCCAAGAGACCCAGTACTTC. Translated, it gives CASSFGDSQETQYF. The chain carries TRBV7-9 and TRBJ2-5, with 7 bases identical to TRBD1. V lost 3 bases to trimming and J lost 1 base; unmatched junction nucleotides: 2. CDR3 length: 14 residues. Germline lookup yields CDR1 SEHNR and CDR2 FQNEAQ (reference sequence).

This clonotype was recorded a few times. This sequence joins TRBV20-1 and TRBJ2-2; TRBD2 matches 8 bases. The CDR3 has 13 residues. Germline CDR1 reads DFQATT; CDR2 reads SNEGSKA (reference sequence). The ends lost 4 bases at V and 3 bases at J; junction bases unmatched: 1. CDR3 loop: CSAKREYTGELFF. Written as DNA, the CDR3 is TGCAGTGCTAAGCGGGAGTACACCGGGGAGCTGTTTTTT.